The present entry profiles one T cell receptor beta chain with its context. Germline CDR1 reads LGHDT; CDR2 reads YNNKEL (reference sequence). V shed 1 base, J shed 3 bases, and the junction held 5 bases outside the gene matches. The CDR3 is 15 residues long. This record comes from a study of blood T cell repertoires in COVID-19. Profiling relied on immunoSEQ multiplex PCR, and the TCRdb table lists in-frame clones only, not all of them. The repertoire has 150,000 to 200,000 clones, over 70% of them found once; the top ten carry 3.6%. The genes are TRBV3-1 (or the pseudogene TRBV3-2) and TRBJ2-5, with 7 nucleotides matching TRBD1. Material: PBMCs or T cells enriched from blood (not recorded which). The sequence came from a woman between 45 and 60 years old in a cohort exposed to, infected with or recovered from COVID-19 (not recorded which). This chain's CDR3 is CASSQVGTVEETQYF. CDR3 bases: TGTGCCAGCAGCCAAGTGGGGACAGTGGAAGAGACCCAGTACTTC.